A selection of T cell receptor beta chains follows, all from one sample in a study of blood T cell repertoires in COVID-19. Data came from immunoSEQ multiplex PCR; TCRdb stores just in-frame clones and leaves some out. There are 150,000 to 200,000 clones in the sample; about 80% occur only once, and less than 30% lies in the top ten. Sequencing was carried out using peripheral blood. The receptors were gathered from a woman in her 70s with acute or convalescent COVID-19. Both conserved end residues are trimmed from each CDR3. Fields, in order: J gene, V gene, CDR3 protein.

>TRBJ2-1|TRBV5-4
ASSLDGTSGYNEQF
>TRBJ1-1|TRBV14
ASSSSHRAF
>TRBJ2-7|TRBV5-5
ASSTTGTGRYEQY
>TRBJ1-1|TRBV7-9
ASSLYRVSSDTEAF
>TRBJ2-7|TRBV2
ASSEGWRRGSYEQY
>TRBJ2-3|TRBV10-2
ASRSGGSADTQY
>TRBJ2-7|TRBV2
ASSLGQGEVYEQY
>TRBJ2-1|TRBV19
ASSIGETGSYNEQF
>TRBJ2-7|TRBV7-8
ASSSMDSSFYEQY
>TRBJ2-7|TRBV2
ASRALNPRQGTSNEQY
>TRBJ2-5|TRBV10-3
AISDLGGRQETQY
>TRBJ2-5|TRBV7-9
ASSFLRTPQETQY
>TRBJ1-2|TRBV11-2
ASSLDRDRVGYGYT
>TRBJ1-3|TRBV3-1/TRBV3-2
ASSSDRFNTIY
>TRBJ2-2|TRBV20-1
SASLTGELF
>TRBJ2-3|TRBV5-1
ASSLTGFTDTQY
>TRBJ2-5|TRBV6-5
ASSPGTSVQETQY
>TRBJ1-2|TRBV4-2
ASSQDPRGNYGYT
>TRBJ2-3|TRBV24-1
ATSEQGFTDTQY
>TRBJ1-2|TRBV6-5
ASRDRETSNYGYT
>TRBJ1-1|TRBV6-5
ASSVDRVAEAF
>TRBJ2-1|TRBV21-1
ASNPRLDRANEQF
>TRBJ2-1|TRBV18
ASSPSLAGGTYNEQF
>TRBJ1-6|TRBV5-1
ASSASGTGHSPLH
>TRBJ2-3|TRBV7-9
ASSFAGRSTDTQY
>TRBJ2-1|TRBV11-2
ASSSREGSSYNEQF
>TRBJ2-7|TRBV15
ATSPQGYEQY
>TRBJ1-4|TRBV5-5
ASSLFGQGNEKLF
>TRBJ2-3|TRBV20-1
SASTSGRELQY
>TRBJ1-5|TRBV12-5
ASGLNQPQH
>TRBJ2-2|TRBV7-9
ASSPRVGQGVGTGELF
>TRBJ2-7|TRBV4-1
ASSQGFSGFIYEQY
>TRBJ2-3|TRBV5-1
ASSAGTSPTTDTQY
>TRBJ1-2|TRBV7-3
ASSLGPGPNYGYT
>TRBJ2-1|TRBV6-4
ASSLDRGRGNEQF
>TRBJ2-5|TRBV18
ASSPRHSETQY
>TRBJ2-2|TRBV7-9
ASSFNQGQQGTGELF
>TRBJ2-3|TRBV6-9
ASSYPPPRCTDTQY
>TRBJ2-2|TRBV7-3
ASNGQGPGSAGELF
>TRBJ1-1|TRBV30
AWSVSQGSTEAF
>TRBJ1-1|TRBV4-1
ASSQARSAGGFEAF
>TRBJ2-1|TRBV9
ASSPGGNEQF
>TRBJ2-7|TRBV24-1
ATSDLIGNRDRGDYEQY
>TRBJ1-4|TRBV15
ATSRANFNEKLF
>TRBJ1-1|TRBV5-6
ASGYVRNAEAF
>TRBJ1-1|TRBV19
ASSWKGDTEAF
>TRBJ1-4|TRBV18
ASAQGFGEKLF
>TRBJ2-4|TRBV2
ASSERLRASKNIQY
>TRBJ1-4|TRBV19
ASTAPEKGDEKLF
>TRBJ1-1|TRBV3-1/TRBV3-2
ASSRTPGELNTEAF
>TRBJ2-3|TRBV5-5
ASSLSQPRDTDTQY
>TRBJ1-1|TRBV3-1/TRBV3-2
ASENTGQKNTEAF